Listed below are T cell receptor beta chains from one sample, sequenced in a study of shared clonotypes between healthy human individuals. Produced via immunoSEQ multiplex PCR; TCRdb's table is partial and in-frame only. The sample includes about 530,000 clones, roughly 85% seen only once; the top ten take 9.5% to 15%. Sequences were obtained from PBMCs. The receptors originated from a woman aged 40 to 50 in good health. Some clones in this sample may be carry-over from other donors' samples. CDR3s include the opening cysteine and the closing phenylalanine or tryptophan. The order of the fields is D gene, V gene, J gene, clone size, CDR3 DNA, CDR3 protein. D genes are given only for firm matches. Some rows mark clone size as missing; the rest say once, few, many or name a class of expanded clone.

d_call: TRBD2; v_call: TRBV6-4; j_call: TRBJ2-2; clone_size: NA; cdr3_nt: TGTGCCAGCAGTGCTCAATCCCTAGCGGGAGCCGGGGAGCTGTTTTTT; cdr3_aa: CASSAQSLAGAGELFF
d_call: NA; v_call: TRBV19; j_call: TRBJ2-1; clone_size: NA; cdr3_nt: TGTGCCAGTAGCGGGCCCAATGAGCAGTTCTTC; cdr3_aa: CASSGPNEQFF
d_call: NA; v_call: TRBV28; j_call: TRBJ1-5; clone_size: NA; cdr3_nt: TGTGCCAGCAGTCGACAGGCTTTAGGAGCCCAGCATTTT; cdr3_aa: CASSRQALGAQHF
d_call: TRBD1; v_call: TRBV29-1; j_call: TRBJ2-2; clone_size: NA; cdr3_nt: TGCAGCGTTGCGGGGACAGCGAACACCGGGGAGCTGTTTTTT; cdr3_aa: CSVAGTANTGELFF
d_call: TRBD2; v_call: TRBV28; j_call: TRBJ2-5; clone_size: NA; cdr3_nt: TGTGCCAGCAGTTCATTCGGACTAGCGGGAGGGGGGCAAGAGACCCAGTACTTC; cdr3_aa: CASSSFGLAGGGQETQYF
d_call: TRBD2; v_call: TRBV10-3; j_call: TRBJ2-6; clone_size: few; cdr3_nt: TGTGCCATCAGTGGCCCGACTAGCGGGAGGTCCGAGGGGCGGGCCAACGTCCTGACTTTC; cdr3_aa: CAISGPTSGRSEGRANVLTF
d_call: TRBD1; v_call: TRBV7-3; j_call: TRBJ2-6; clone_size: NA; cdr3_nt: TGTGCCAGCAGCCAACAGGGGCCCGGGGCCAACGTCCTGACTTTC; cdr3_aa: CASSQQGPGANVLTF
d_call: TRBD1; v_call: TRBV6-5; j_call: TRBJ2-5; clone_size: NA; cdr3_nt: TGTGCCAGCAAAAACAGGGGGACAGAGACCCAGTACTTC; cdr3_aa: CASKNRGTETQYF
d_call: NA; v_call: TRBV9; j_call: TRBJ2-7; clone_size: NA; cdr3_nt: TGTGCCAGCAGCGTCGAACCGGGACTCAACCTGGAGCAGTACTTC; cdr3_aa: CASSVEPGLNLEQYF
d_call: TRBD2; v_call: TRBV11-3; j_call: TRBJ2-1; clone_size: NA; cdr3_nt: TGTGCCAGCAGCTTAGATGAGGCTAGCGGTTACAATGAGCAGTTCTTC; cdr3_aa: CASSLDEASGYNEQFF
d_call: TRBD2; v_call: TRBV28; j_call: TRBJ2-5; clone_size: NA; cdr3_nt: TGTGCCAGCCGAGCGGGAGGAACCTCGGCCCAAGAGACCCAGTACTTC; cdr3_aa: CASRAGGTSAQETQYF
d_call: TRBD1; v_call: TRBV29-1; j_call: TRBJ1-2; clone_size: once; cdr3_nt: TGCAGCGTTGAAGGACAGGGGAACTATGGCTACACCTTC; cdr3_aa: CSVEGQGNYGYTF
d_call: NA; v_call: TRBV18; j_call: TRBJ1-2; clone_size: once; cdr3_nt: TGTGCCAGCTCAGCAAAGGCGGACAGTCTGTATGGCTACACCTTC; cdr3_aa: CASSAKADSLYGYTF
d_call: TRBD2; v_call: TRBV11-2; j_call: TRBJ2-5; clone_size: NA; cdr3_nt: TGTGCCAGCAGCTCGGGAGGGCGGCAAGAGACCCAGTACTTC; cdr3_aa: CASSSGGRQETQYF
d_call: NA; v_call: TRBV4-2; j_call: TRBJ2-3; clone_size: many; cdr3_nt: TGTGCCAGCAGCCAAGGGGGGCAGGGCTCAGATACGCAGTATTTT; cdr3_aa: CASSQGGQGSDTQYF
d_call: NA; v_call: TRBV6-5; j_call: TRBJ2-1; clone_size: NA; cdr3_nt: TGTGCCAGCAGTTACGAAGAGGGACGTCACAATGAGCAGTTCTTC; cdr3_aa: CASSYEEGRHNEQFF
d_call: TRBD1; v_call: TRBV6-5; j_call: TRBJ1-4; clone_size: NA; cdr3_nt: TGTGCCAGCAGTTACTCGGGGACAGGCAGCGAAAAACTGTTTTTT; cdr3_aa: CASSYSGTGSEKLFF
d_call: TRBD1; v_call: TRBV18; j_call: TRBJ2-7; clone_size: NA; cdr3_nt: TGTGCCAGCTCTCAAGGGACAGCGCCCTACGAGCAGTACTTC; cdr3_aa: CASSQGTAPYEQYF
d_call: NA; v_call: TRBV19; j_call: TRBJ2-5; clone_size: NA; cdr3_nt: TGTGCCAGTAGTATTTTAGGTCCCTGCCGGTTGAACCAGTACTTC; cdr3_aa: CASSILGPCRLNQYF
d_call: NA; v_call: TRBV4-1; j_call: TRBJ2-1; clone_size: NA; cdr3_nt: TGCGCCAGCAGCGAAGGTGGGGGCTACAATGAGCAGTTCTTC; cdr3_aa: CASSEGGGYNEQFF
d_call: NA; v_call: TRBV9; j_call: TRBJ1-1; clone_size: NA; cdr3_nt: TGTGCCAGCAGCGTAGAAGGCATCGGGAACACTGAAGCTTTCTTT; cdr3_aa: CASSVEGIGNTEAFF
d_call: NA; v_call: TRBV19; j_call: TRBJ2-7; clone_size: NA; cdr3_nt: TGTGCCAGTAGTGGAATAGCGGGGACAGGGAGCTACGAGCAGTACTTC; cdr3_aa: CASSGIAGTGSYEQYF
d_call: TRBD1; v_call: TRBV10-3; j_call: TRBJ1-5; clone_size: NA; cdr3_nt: TGTGCCACCCGCGACAGGGGATTTGATCAGCCCCAGCATTTT; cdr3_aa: CATRDRGFDQPQHF
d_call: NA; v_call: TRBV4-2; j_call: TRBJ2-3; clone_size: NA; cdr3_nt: TGTGCCAGCAGCCAAGATCAGGCTAAAGATACGCAGTATTTT; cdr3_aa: CASSQDQAKDTQYF
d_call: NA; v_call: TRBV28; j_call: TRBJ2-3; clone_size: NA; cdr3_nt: TGTGCCAGCAGTTTACCTTCGGGGGCGGGAGTTGGAGATACGCAGTATTTT; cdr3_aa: CASSLPSGAGVGDTQYF
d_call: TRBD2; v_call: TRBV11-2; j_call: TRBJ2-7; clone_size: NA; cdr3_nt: TGTGCCAGCAGCCCTACCTTGGGGGGGACCTACGAGCAGTACTTC; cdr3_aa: CASSPTLGGTYEQYF
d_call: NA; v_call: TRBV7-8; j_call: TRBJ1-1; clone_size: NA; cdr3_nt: TGTGCCAGCAGCTTAGGGGTGAGGAACACTGAAGCTTTCTTT; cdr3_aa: CASSLGVRNTEAFF
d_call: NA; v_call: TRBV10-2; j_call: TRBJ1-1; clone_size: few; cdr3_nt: TGCGCCAGCAGAGGGGGAACTGAAGCTTTCTTT; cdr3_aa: CASRGGTEAFF
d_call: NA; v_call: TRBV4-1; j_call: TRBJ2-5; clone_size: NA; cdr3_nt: TGCGCCAGCAGCCAAGGTTGGGGGCAAGAGACCCAGTACTTC; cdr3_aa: CASSQGWGQETQYF
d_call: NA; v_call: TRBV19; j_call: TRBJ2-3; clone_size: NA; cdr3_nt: TGTGCCAGTAGTATAGAGATAGACACAGATACGCAGTATTTT; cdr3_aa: CASSIEIDTDTQYF
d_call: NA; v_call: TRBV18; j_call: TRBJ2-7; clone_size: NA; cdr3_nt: TGTGCCAGCTCGCCTACGAGCTCCTACGAGCAGTACTTC; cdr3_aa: CASSPTSSYEQYF
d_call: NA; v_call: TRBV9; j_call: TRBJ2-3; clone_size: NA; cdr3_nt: TGTGCCAGCAGCATCCGCCACCTGACAGATACGCAGTATTTT; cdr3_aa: CASSIRHLTDTQYF
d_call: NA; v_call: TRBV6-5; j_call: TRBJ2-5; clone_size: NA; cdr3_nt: TGTGCCAGCAGTTGGTCCGGGACATTGGCAGGGGAGACCCAGTACTTC; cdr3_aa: CASSWSGTLAGETQYF
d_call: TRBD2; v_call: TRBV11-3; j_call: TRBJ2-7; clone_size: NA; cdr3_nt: TGTGCCAGCAGCCGACGCGGGGGCGAGCAGTACTTC; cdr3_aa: CASSRRGGEQYF
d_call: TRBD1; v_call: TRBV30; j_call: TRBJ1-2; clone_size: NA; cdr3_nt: TGTGCCTGGAGCCAGGGACAGGAATTCTATGGCTACACCTTC; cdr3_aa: CAWSQGQEFYGYTF
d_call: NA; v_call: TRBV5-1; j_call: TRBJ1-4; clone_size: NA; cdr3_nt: TGCGCCAGCAGCAGGGACGGACAACGGGAAAAACTGTTTTTT; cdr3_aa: CASSRDGQREKLFF
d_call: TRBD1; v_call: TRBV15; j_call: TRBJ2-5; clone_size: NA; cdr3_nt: TGTGCCACCAGCAGGACAGGGGGCATTGAGACCCAGTACTTC; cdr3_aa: CATSRTGGIETQYF
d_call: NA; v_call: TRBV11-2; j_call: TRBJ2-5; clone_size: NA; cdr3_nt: TGTGCCAGCAGGACTTACTCCCGAGCGCAGGGGCAACAAGAGACCCAGTACTTC; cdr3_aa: CASRTYSRAQGQQETQYF
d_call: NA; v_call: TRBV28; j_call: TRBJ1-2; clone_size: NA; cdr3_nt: TGTGCCAGCAGTTTAGGCCAATGGGCAGGGCTCTATGGCTACACCTTC; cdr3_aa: CASSLGQWAGLYGYTF
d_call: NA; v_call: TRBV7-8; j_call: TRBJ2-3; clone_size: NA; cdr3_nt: TGTGCCAGCAGCCCCAGGGGTCCTAGCACAGATACGCAGTATTTT; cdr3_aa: CASSPRGPSTDTQYF
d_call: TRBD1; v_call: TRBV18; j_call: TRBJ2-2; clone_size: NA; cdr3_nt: TGTGCCAGCTCACCCGCTACAGGGGGCCCTCGCACCGGGGAGCTGTTTTTT; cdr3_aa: CASSPATGGPRTGELFF
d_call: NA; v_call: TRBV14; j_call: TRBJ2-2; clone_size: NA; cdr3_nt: TGTGCCAGCAGCCAGTCCTCCTACACCGGGGAGCTGTTTTTT; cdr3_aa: CASSQSSYTGELFF
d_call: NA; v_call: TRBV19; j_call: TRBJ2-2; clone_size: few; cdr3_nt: TGTGCCAGTAGTTTTCAAGCGAACGGGGAGCTGTTTTTT; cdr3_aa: CASSFQANGELFF
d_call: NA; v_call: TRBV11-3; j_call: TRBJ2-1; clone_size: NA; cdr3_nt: TGTGCCAGCAGCTCAAACCTGGGAGCCGGGGGTGAGCAGTTCTTC; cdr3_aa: CASSSNLGAGGEQFF
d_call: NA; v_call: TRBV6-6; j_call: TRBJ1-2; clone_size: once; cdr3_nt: TGTGCCAGCAGTTTACAAGACAGCTTCTATGGCTACACCTTC; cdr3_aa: CASSLQDSFYGYTF
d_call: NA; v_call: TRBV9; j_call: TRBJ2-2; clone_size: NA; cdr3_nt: TGTGCCAGCAGCGTACAGTCCACGAACACCGGGGAGCTGTTTTTT; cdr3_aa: CASSVQSTNTGELFF
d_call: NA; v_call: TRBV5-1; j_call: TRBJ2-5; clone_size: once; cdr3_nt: TGCGCCAGCAGCTTGGCCTTGGGGGAAGAGACCCAGTACTTC; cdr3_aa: CASSLALGEETQYF
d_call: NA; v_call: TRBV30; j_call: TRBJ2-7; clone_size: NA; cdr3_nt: TGTGCCCTCGGGACTTTCGAGCAGTACTTC; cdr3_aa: CALGTFEQYF
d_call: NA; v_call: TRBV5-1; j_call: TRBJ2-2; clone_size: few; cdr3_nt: TGCGCCAGCAGCGGAGGGACAACCACCGGGGAGCTGTTTTTT; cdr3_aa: CASSGGTTTGELFF
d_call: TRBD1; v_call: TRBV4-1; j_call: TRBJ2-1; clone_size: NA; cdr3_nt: TGCGCCAGCAGCCAAGAGGGGACAGGGGCGATGGGGCAGTTCTTC; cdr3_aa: CASSQEGTGAMGQFF
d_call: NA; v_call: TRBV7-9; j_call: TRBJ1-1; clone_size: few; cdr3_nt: TGTGCCAGCAGCTTAGTAGGGCGAGGGAACACTGAAGCTTTCTTT; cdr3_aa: CASSLVGRGNTEAFF
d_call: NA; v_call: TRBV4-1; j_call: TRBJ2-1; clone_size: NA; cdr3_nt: TGCGCCAGCAGCCAAGACCCGACAGGATTCAATGAGCAGTTCTTC; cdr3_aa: CASSQDPTGFNEQFF
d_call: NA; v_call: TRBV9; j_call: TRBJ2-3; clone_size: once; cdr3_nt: TGTGCCAGCAGTCTTGGGGGGCGAATTTCAGATACGCAGTATTTT; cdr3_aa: CASSLGGRISDTQYF